A single sample is the source of the 27 T cell receptor beta chains below, sequenced in a study of T cells after posttransplantation cyclophosphamide. Some clones are missing from TCRdb's copy, which holds only in-frame ones; the method was immunoSEQ multiplex PCR. Among some 45,000 clones listed, around 90% were seen once. Busulfan-fludarabine conditioning, marrow transplant, and cyclophosphamide on days +3 and +4 were administered. Source: PBMCs, taken around 58 days after allogeneic stem cell transplant with posttransplant cyclophosphamide. The source of these receptors is a male patient between 60 and 69 years old who received an allogeneic stem cell transplant from a related donor and was CMV-positive. Some T cells may trace back to the graft donor.

V gene TRBV7-9 combines with J gene TRBJ1-2, with TRBD1 identical over 9 bases. Germline CDR1 is SEHNR and CDR2 is FQNEAQ (reference sequence). The V and J ends lost 6 bases and 8 bases, in that order; junction bases with no gene match: 22. The CDR3 consists of 18 residues. CDR3 loop: CASSSGPGTGTYFRGYTF. CDR3 DNA: TGTGCCAGCAGTTCCGGGCCCGGGACAGGGACGTATTTCAGGGGCTACACCTTC.

The J gene is TRBJ2-7, the V gene TRBV29-1; tentative D call: TRBD1 (6 bases). With 7 bases removed from V and 4 bases from J, the gap between germline ends came to 11 bases. The CDR3 is 11 residues long. In germline, CDR1 is SQVTM, CDR2 ANQGSEA. Written as DNA, the CDR3 is TGCAGCGGGGCACAGGGATACGAGCAGTACTTC. It is translated as CSGAQGYEQYF.

The chain has TRBV6-1 and TRBJ2-2, with 9 nucleotides matching TRBD1. Germline V gene lookup returns CDR1 MNHNS and CDR2 SASEGT. After removal of 5 bases from V and 4 bases from J, the junction contained 5 bases not matched to a gene. CDR3 length: 15 residues. CDR3 DNA sequence: TGTGCCAGCAGTAGGGGACAGGGCCCCACCGGGGAGCTGTTTTTT. Translation gives CASSRGQGPTGELFF.

The chain employs TRBV4-1 and TRBJ1-2, with a possible D match to TRBD1 (6 bases). V was shortened by 3 bases and J by 0 bases, with 20 bases between the two germline ends. CDR3 size: 18 residues. Germline V lookup: CDR1 MGHRA, CDR2 YSYEKL. CDR3 loop: CASSHGPTGIPTNYGYTF. The CDR3 coding sequence is TGCGCCAGCAGCCACGGCCCTACAGGGATCCCGACTAACTATGGCTACACCTTC.

The chain is built from TRBV27 and TRBJ1-4; TRBD1 matches at 8 bases. CDR1 and CDR2 from the germline V gene are MNHEY and SMNVEV (reference sequence). This CDR3 comprises 15 residues. V dropped 6 bases and J dropped 10; count of bases not matched to a gene: 13. DNA for the CDR3: TGTGCCAGCAGCAACGACAGGGGAATAAGAAGAAAACTGTTTTTT. Translation gives CASSNDRGIRRKLFF.

The rearrangement uses TRBV10-3 and TRBJ1-5; TRBD1 might be the D (6 bases). Germline-derived CDR1 and CDR2 are ENHRY and SYGVKD. The length of the CDR3 is 14 residues. Trimming stripped 3 bases from V and 2 bases from J, with 8 bases between. CDR3 DNA sequence: TGTGCCATCAGTGATGGGACACGCAATCAGCCCCAGCATTTT. Its translation: CAISDGTRNQPQHF.

This chain links TRBV7-9 with TRBJ2-5; weak D call: TRBD2 (5 bases). Germline lookup yields CDR1 SEHNR and CDR2 FQNEAQ (reference sequence). The V gene lost 6 bases and the J gene lost 2 bases, with 19 bases spanning the gap. The CDR3 length is 16 residues. CDR3 bases: TGTGCCAGCAGTCGGACTGTGGCTGCCGAACAAGAGACCCAGTACTTC. This gives the protein CASSRTVAAEQETQYF.

The V call is TRBV7-8, the J call TRBJ1-6; D gene unclear. CDR3 length: 15 residues. Germline CDR1 SGHVS, CDR2 FQNEAQ. V was trimmed by 3 bases and J by 7 bases, leaving 13 bases between them. The chain's CDR3 is CASSFRDSGNSPLHF. The CDR3 bases are TGTGCCAGCAGCTTTAGGGATTCGGGAAATTCACCCCTCCACTTT.

This clone was seen a single time. The J gene is TRBJ2-7, the V gene TRBV30; 9 nucleotides match TRBD1. CDR1 is GTSNPN and CDR2 is SVGIG in the germline V gene (reference sequence). After removal of 2 bases from V and 3 bases from J, the junction contained 5 bases not matched to a gene. This CDR3 is built from 14 residues. CDR3 DNA sequence: TGTGCCTGGAGTCCCGGGACAGGGTACTACGAGCAGTACTTC. Its translation: CAWSPGTGYYEQYF. Supplemented by reference TRBV30 and TRBJ2-7, the full variable domain reads SQTIHQWPATLVQPVGSPLSLECTVEGTSNPNLYWYRQAAGRGLQLLFYSVGIGQISSEVPQNLSASRPQDRQFILSSKKLLLSDSGFYLCAWSPGTGYYEQYFGPGTRLTVT.

V and J are TRBV6-5 and TRBJ1-5; 8 bases align to TRBD1. Germline V CDR1 and CDR2: MNHEY, SVGAGI. CDR3 length: 14 residues. J lost 4 bases, V lost 9 bases, and 8 bases had no gene match. The CDR3 nucleotides are TGTGCCAGTTCCCGGACAGGGAGGAATCAGCCCCAGCATTTT. Amino acids: CASSRTGRNQPQHF.

The chain is built from TRBV4-2 and TRBJ2-2; the match to TRBD2 covers 11 bases. This CDR3 is 20 amino acids long. Germline CDR1 LGHNA, CDR2 YNFKEQ. V lost 3 bases, J lost 5 bases, and 17 bases stayed unmatched. CDR3 residues: CASSQSLAGASRGGTGELFF. DNA of the CDR3: TGTGCCAGCAGCCAGTCACTAGCGGGGGCGTCACGTGGCGGGACCGGGGAGCTGTTTTTT.

This chain links TRBV5-8 with TRBJ1-2; no firm D call. Germline assignment: CDR1 SGHTS and CDR2 YDEGEE. This CDR3 is 13 amino acids long. V was clipped by 2 bases and J by 5 bases, with 10 bases between them. CDR3 region: CASSFTEEYGYTF. The CDR3 DNA reads TGTGCCAGCAGCTTCACAGAAGAATATGGCTACACCTTC. Full variable domain (outside the CDR3, taken from reference TRBV5-8 and TRBJ1-2): EAGVTQSPTHLIKTRGQQATLRCSPISGHTSVYWYQQALGLGLQFLLWYDEGEERNRGNFPPRFSGRQFPNYSSELNVNALELEDSALYLCASSFTEEYGYTFGSGTRLTVV.

This chain links TRBV29-1 with TRBJ1-2; D is perhaps TRBD1 (6 bases). V gave up 6 bases and J gave up 6 bases, with 20 bases separating them. Looked up from germline, CDR1 is SQVTM and CDR2 is ANQGSEA. The CDR3 totals 14 residues. CDR3 sequence reads: CSVLDSRLGDGYTF. Here the CDR3 DNA reads TGCAGCGTCTTGGACAGCCGATTGGGGGATGGCTACACCTTC.

This clone is a singleton in its sample. The gene calls are TRBV19 and TRBJ1-2; the D is unclear. Germline V gene lookup returns CDR1 LNHDA and CDR2 SQIVND (reference sequence). Trimming removed 7 bases at V and 0 bases at J, with 15 bases between. This CDR3 has 15 amino acids. The CDR3 here is CASTLFRDSNYGYTF. In DNA form, the CDR3 reads TGTGCCAGTACCCTATTTCGGGATTCTAACTATGGCTACACCTTC.

This clone was recorded only once. This sequence joins TRBV4-2 and TRBJ2-4; a weak D match, TRBD1 (5 bases). V lost 0 bases and J lost 0, with 12 bases in between. This CDR3 comprises 17 residues. Germline CDR1 reads LGHNA; CDR2 reads YNFKEQ. CDR3 residues: CASSQEGHSQAKNIQYF. The CDR3, as DNA: TGTGCCAGCAGCCAAGAGGGGCATAGCCAAGCCAAAAACATTCAGTACTTC.

This clone came up once. The V call is TRBV7-9, the J call TRBJ1-1; no definite D call. The CDR3 extends over 13 amino acids. V was clipped by 2 bases and J by 4 bases, with 8 bases between them. In germline, CDR1 is SEHNR, CDR2 FQNEAQ (reference sequence). The CDR3 is CASSLFSSTEAFF. The CDR3 DNA reads TGTGCCAGCAGCTTATTTAGTTCCACTGAAGCTTTCTTT.

The CDR3 DNA reads TGTGCCAGTAGTATAGATGGGGCCGTCAATCAGCCCCAGCATTTT. It is translated as CASSIDGAVNQPQHF. The J gene is TRBJ1-5, the V gene TRBV19; D is perhaps TRBD1 (5 bases). V was clipped by 0 bases and J by 3 bases, with 9 bases between them. The CDR3 has 15 amino acids. In germline, CDR1 is LNHDA, CDR2 SQIVND (reference sequence).

In DNA form, the CDR3 reads TGCGCCAGCAGCAGCCGGGACACCCGCACCGGGGAGCTGTTTTTT. It encodes CASSSRDTRTGELFF. The chain employs TRBV5-1 and TRBJ2-2, with D perhaps TRBD1 (6 bases). CDR3 size: 15 residues. CDR1 is SGHRS and CDR2 is YFSETQ in the germline V gene. V was clipped by 4 bases and J by 4 bases, with 14 bases between them.

The chain carries TRBV27 and TRBJ1-6; possible D gene TRBD1, 5 bases. The CDR3 runs to 17 residues. The V end lost 3 bases, the J end lost 7 bases, and 19 bases lay between the germline ends. CDR1 MNHEY and CDR2 SMNVEV come from the germline V gene (reference sequence). CDR3 nucleotide sequence: TGTGCCAGCAGTTTGGGACGGGGGAGGGCTGAGAATTCACCCCTCCACTTT. Translating gives CASSLGRGRAENSPLHF.

DNA of the CDR3: TGTGCCAGCAGTCACGGACAGGTGAACACTGAAGCTTTCTTT. It encodes CASSHGQVNTEAFF. V gene TRBV25-1 combines with J gene TRBJ1-1; 7 bases match TRBD1. CDR1 is MGHDK and CDR2 is SYGVNS in the germline V gene. CDR3 size: 14 residues. With 5 bases clipped from V and 0 bases from J, the junction kept 3 bases outside the gene matches.

The V and J genes are TRBV2 and TRBJ2-5; TRBD1 might be the D (6 bases). CDR1 and CDR2 from the germline V gene are SNHLY and FYNNEI. The CDR3 spans 14 residues. V gave up 10 bases and J gave up 0 bases, with 15 bases separating them. The CDR3 nucleotides are TGTGCCATTCGACCAGGGACAAACCAAGAGACCCAGTACTTC. It encodes CAIRPGTNQETQYF.

The rearrangement joins TRBV27 to TRBJ1-5, with D perhaps TRBD1 (5 bases). The CDR3 consists of 14 residues. With 7 bases removed from V and 6 bases from J, the gap between germline ends came to 16 bases. Germline CDR1 MNHEY, CDR2 SMNVEV (reference sequence). The chain's CDR3 is CASNPGGRSQPQHF. For the CDR3, the DNA is TGTGCCAGCAACCCGGGGGGTAGGAGTCAGCCCCAGCATTTT.

The rearrangement joins TRBV7-9 to TRBJ1-5; TRBD1 might be the D (5 bases). The CDR3 loop spans 16 amino acids. Germline V gene data show CDR1 as SEHNR and CDR2 as FQNEAQ (reference sequence). Trimming stripped 4 bases from V and 5 bases from J, with 18 bases between. This CDR3 reads CASSSGSGGADQPQHF. DNA for the CDR3: TGTGCCAGCAGCTCTGGGTCAGGCGGGGCGGATCAGCCCCAGCATTTT.

The V gene is TRBV5-1, the J gene TRBJ2-1, with 10 bases aligning to TRBD1. Per germline, CDR1 SGHRS and CDR2 YFSETQ. There are 22 residues in the CDR3. J was trimmed by 4 bases and V by 4 bases; bases with no gene match: 26. The CDR3 sequence: CASSSRPSGQGVDLSGYNEQFF. CDR3 nucleotide sequence: TGCGCCAGCAGCAGTCGACCCTCCGGACAGGGGGTGGATCTTTCGGGTTACAATGAGCAGTTCTTC.

Worth noting for this clone: This sample also contains other DNA sequences that code for the same CDR3. This sequence joins TRBV2 and TRBJ1-6; D possibly corresponds to TRBD1 (5 bases). The CDR3 is 14 residues long. Looked up from germline, CDR1 is SNHLY and CDR2 is FYNNEI. V was cut by 3 bases and J by 13 bases, with 16 bases left in between. CDR3 bases: TGTGCCAGCAGTGACTTTCAGGGTAGCTCCCCCCTCCACTTT. Protein product: CASSDFQGSSPLHF.

This chain links TRBV10-3 with TRBJ2-3, with 9 nucleotides matching TRBD2. The V gene's germline CDR1 is ENHRY and CDR2 SYGVKD. The CDR3 runs 14 residues. The junction had 3 bases not matched to a gene; V was cut back by 8 bases and J by 0 bases. The CDR3 bases are TGTGCCATCCGTAGCGGGGGAAGCACAGATACGCAGTATTTT. This sequence encodes CAIRSGGSTDTQYF.

The chain uses TRBV5-4 and TRBJ1-1; D gene ambiguous. Trimming pared 6 bases from V and 2 bases from J, leaving 20 bases between. Per germline, CDR1 SGHNT and CDR2 YYREEE (reference sequence). The CDR3 is made up of 16 amino acids. CDR3 amino acids: CASTLTTLSSNTEAFF. The CDR3 nucleotides are TGTGCCAGCACCCTTACGACACTCTCTTCAAACACTGAAGCTTTCTTT.